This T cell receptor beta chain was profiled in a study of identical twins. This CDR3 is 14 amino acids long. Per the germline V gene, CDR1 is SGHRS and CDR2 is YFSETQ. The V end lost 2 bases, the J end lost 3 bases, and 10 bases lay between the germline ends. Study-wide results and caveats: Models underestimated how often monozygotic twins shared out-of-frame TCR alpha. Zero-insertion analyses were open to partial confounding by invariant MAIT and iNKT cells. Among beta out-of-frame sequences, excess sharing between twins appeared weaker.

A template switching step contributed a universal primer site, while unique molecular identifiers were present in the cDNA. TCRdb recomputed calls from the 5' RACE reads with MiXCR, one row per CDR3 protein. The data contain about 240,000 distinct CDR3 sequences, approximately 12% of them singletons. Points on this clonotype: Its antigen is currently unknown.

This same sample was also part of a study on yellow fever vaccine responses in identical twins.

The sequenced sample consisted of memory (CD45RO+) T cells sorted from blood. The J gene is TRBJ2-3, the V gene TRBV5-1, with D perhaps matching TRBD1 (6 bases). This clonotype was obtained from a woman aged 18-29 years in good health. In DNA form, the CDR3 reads TGCGCCAGCAGCTTACAGGGTCAGACAGATACGCAGTATTTT. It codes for CASSLQGQTDTQYF.